This is a list of T cell receptor beta chains from one sample in a study of Graves' ophthalmopathy and Graves' hyperthyroidism. MiXCR was run by TCRdb on the multiplex PCR reads, yielding one entry per CDR3 protein. This sample has 600,000 to 650,000 distinct CDR3 sequences, with 20% to 25% found just once. The sample consisted of peripheral blood. All receptors derive from a woman under 30 with stable Graves' hyperthyroidism. Some clones in this sample may be carry-over from other donors' samples. Both conserved end residues are part of each CDR3. D genes are given only for firm matches. Expanded clones are given a class, and other clones once, few, many or no size at all.

NA,TRBV7-2,TRBJ1-2,TRBD1,TGTGCCAGCAGCTTAGGGTTGACAGGGAATGGCTACACCTTC,CASSLGLTGNGYTF
few,TRBV7-8,TRBJ2-7,TRBD2,TGTGCCAGCAGCTTTACGGGGGGGCCAAGCTACGAGCAGTACTTC,CASSFTGGPSYEQYF
many,TRBV27,TRBJ1-2,NA,TGTGCCAGCAGTTTTGAGGGCTCCTATGGCTACACCTTC,CASSFEGSYGYTF
many,TRBV6-1,TRBJ2-7,NA,TGTGCCAGCAGCCCCCAGGGAGAGGTGTTGTACGAGCAGTACTTC,CASSPQGEVLYEQYF
few,TRBV28,TRBJ1-2,TRBD1,TGTGCCAGTACGCAGGGGGCGAACTATGGCTACACCTTC,CASTQGANYGYTF
many,TRBV5-6,TRBJ2-7,NA,TGTGCCAGCAGCTTATCCCGGGACGCTACCTACGAGCAGTACTTC,CASSLSRDATYEQYF
many,TRBV6-1,TRBJ2-7,TRBD1,TGTGCCAGCAGCCGGGACAGTATCTACGAGCAGTACTTC,CASSRDSIYEQYF
few,TRBV9,TRBJ2-7,TRBD1,TGTGCCAGCAGCATGGGGACAGGAACTGACGAGCAGTACTTC,CASSMGTGTDEQYF
many,TRBV29-1,TRBJ2-5,NA,TGCAGCGTTGAACACCCGGGAACCAAAGAGACCCAGTACTTC,CSVEHPGTKETQYF
NA,TRBV6-5,TRBJ1-6,NA,TGTGCCAGCAGTTCCCGGGATCCGAATTCACCCCTCCACTTT,CASSSRDPNSPLHF